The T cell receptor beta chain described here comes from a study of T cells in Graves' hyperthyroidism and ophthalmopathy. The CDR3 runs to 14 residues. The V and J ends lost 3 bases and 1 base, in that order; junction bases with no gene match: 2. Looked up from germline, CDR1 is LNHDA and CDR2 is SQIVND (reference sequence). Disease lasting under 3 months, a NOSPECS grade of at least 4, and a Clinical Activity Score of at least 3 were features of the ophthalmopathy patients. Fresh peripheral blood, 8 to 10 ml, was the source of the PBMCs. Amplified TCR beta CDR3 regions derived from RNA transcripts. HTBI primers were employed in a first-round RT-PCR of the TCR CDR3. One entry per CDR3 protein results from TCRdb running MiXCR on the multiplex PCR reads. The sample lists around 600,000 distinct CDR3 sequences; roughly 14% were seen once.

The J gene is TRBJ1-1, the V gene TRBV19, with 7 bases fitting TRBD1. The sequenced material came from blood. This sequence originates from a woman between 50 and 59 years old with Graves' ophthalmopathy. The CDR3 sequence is CASSIRQGNTEAFF. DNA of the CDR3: TGTGCCAGTAGTATTAGACAGGGGAACACTGAAGCTTTCTTT.